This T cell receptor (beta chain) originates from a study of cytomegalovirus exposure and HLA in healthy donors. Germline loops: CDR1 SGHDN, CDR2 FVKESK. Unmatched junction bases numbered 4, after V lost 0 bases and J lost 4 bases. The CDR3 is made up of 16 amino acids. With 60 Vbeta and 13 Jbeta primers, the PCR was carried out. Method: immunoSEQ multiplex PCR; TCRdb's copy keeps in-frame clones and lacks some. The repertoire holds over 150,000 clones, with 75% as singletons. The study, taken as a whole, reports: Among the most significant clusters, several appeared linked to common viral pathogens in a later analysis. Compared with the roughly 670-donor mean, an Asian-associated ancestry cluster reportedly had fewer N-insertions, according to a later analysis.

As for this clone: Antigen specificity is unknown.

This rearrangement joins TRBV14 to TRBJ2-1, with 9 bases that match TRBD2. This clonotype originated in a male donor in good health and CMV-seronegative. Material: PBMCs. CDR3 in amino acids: CASSQDRLAGYNEQFF. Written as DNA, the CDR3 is TGTGCCAGCAGCCAAGATAGGCTAGCGGGGTACAATGAGCAGTTCTTC.